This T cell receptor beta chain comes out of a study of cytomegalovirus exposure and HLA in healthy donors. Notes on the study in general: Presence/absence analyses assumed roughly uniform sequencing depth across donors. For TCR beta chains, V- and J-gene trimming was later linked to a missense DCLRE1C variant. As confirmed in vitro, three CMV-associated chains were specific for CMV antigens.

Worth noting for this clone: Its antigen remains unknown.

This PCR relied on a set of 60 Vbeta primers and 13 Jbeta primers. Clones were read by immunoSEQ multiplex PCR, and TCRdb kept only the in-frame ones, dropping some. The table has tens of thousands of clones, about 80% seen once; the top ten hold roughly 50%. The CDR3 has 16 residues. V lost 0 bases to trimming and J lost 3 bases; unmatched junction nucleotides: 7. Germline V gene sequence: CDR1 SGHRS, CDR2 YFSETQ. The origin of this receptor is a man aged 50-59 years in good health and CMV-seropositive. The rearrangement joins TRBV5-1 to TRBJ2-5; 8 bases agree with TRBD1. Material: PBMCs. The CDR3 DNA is TGCGCCAGCAGCTTGGGGGGCTCGACAGGGGAAGAGACCCAGTACTTC. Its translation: CASSLGGSTGEETQYF.